A selection of T cell receptor beta chains follows, all from one sample in a study of naive and memory T cell subsets. TCRdb re-derived calls from the UMI-ligation and nested PCR reads in MiXCR, one entry per CDR3 protein. The sample records about 120,000 distinct CDR3 sequences, 35% to 40% being singletons. The sequenced material came from central memory CD4+ T cells from blood. These receptors all stem from a human donor in good health. Each CDR3 is given with its conserved first and last residue. The D gene is left open where the match is weak. Only part of the rows carry a size: once, few, many, or a class if the clone is expanded.

CASIGRGWQPQHF TGTGCCAGCATCGGCAGGGGTTGGCAGCCCCAGCATTTT . TRBJ1-5 TRBV28 .
CASSLSGRRSYNEQFF TGTGCCAGCAGCTTATCCGGGAGGAGGTCCTACAATGAGCAGTTCTTC TRBD2 TRBJ2-1 TRBV13 .
CASSLLLIGEQYF TGTGCCAGCAGTTTATTGCTGATTGGGGAGCAGTACTTC . TRBJ2-7 TRBV28 few
CASGPGQGLNSNQPQHF TGTGCCAGCGGCCCCGGGCAGGGGCTTAATAGCAATCAGCCCCAGCATTTT . TRBJ1-5 TRBV7-2 few
CASRASGSTDTQYF TGTGCCAGCAGGGCTAGCGGAAGCACAGATACGCAGTATTTT TRBD2 TRBJ2-3 TRBV12-3/TRBV12-4 .
CASSLVGGAGQPQHF TGTGCCAGCAGCTTAGTAGGCGGGGCCGGGCAGCCCCAGCATTTT . TRBJ1-5 TRBV7-2 few
CASSPKWTSGYEQYF TGCGCCAGCAGCCCCAAGTGGACTAGCGGCTACGAGCAGTACTTC TRBD2 TRBJ2-7 TRBV5-1 .
CASSLDPDRFYTF TGTGCCAGCAGCTTAGACCCGGACAGATTCTACACCTTC . TRBJ1-2 TRBV11-2 few
CASSLLRDSEAFF TGTGCCAGCAGCCTCCTTAGGGACAGTGAAGCTTTCTTT TRBD1 TRBJ1-1 TRBV28 .
CATSDSRQESSTDTQYF TGTGCCACCAGTGATTCCCGACAGGAGTCGTCCACAGATACGCAGTATTTT . TRBJ2-3 TRBV24-1 few
CASKTGDNQPQHF TGTGCCAGCAAGACAGGGGACAATCAGCCCCAGCATTTT TRBD1 TRBJ1-5 TRBV6-1 .
CASSFGIGVNTEAFF TGTGCCAGCAGTTTTGGGATAGGAGTAAACACTGAAGCTTTCTTT . TRBJ1-1 TRBV27 .
CASSLALTSSYEQYF TGTGCCAGCAGCTTAGCGTTAACTAGCAGCTACGAGCAGTACTTC . TRBJ2-7 TRBV7-9 .
CASRKDWGFGETQYF TGTGCCAGCAGAAAAGACTGGGGCTTCGGAGAGACCCAGTACTTC . TRBJ2-5 TRBV6-5 .
CSASRQPGQPQHF TGCAGTGCTAGTCGCCAGCCGGGTCAGCCCCAGCATTTT . TRBJ1-5 TRBV20-1 few
CASSETSGRAGELFF TGTGCCAGCAGTGAGACTAGCGGGAGGGCCGGGGAGCTGTTTTTT TRBD2 TRBJ2-2 TRBV2 few
CATSRDGQRSTDTQYF TGTGCCACCAGCAGAGATGGGCAGCGGAGCACAGATACGCAGTATTTT . TRBJ2-3 TRBV15 .
CASSRTGLAGPGNEQFF TGTGCCAGCAGCCGTACAGGACTAGCGGGGCCGGGCAATGAGCAGTTCTTC TRBD2 TRBJ2-1 TRBV5-4 .
CASHERTDNQPQHF TGTGCCAGCCATGAACGGACAGACAATCAGCCCCAGCATTTT . TRBJ1-5 TRBV6-2/TRBV6-3 .
CASMFMGSPLHF TGTGCCAGCATGTTTATGGGTTCACCCCTCCACTTT . TRBJ1-6 TRBV2 .
CASSPTGVNTEAFF TGTGCCAGCAGCCCGACAGGGGTTAACACTGAAGCTTTCTTT TRBD1 TRBJ1-1 TRBV5-6 .
CASTWDRGSSEQFF TGCGCCAGCACTTGGGACAGGGGTTCTTCTGAGCAGTTCTTC TRBD1 TRBJ2-1 TRBV5-1 few
CATSRDLGGPNTEAFF TGTGCCACCAGCAGAGATCTTGGGGGACCGAACACTGAAGCTTTCTTT . TRBJ1-1 TRBV15 .
CASSLGDYQTYEQYF TGTGCCAGCAGCTTAGGGGACTACCAAACCTACGAGCAGTACTTC TRBD2 TRBJ2-7 TRBV11-3 .
CASSIVGAPDTGELFF TGTGCCAGTAGTATAGTCGGTGCGCCGGACACCGGGGAGCTGTTTTTT . TRBJ2-2 TRBV19 .
CASSYEAGAADDEQFF TGTGCCAGCAGTTACGAGGCGGGAGCGGCCGACGATGAGCAGTTCTTC TRBD2 TRBJ2-1 TRBV6-6 few
CSVGGKSANTGELFF TGCAGCGTTGGGGGGAAGTCGGCGAACACCGGGGAGCTGTTTTTT . TRBJ2-2 TRBV29-1 .
CASSRAGVNTGELFF TGCGCCAGCAGCCGAGCGGGAGTGAACACCGGGGAGCTGTTTTTT TRBD2 TRBJ2-2 TRBV4-3 .
CASREDHNSYNEQFF TGTGCCAGCAGGGAGGACCACAATTCCTACAATGAGCAGTTCTTC . TRBJ2-1 TRBV6-2/TRBV6-3 .
CASSKRDSPLGSGANVLTF TGTGCCAGCAGCAAACGGGACAGCCCCCTGGGGTCTGGGGCCAACGTCCTGACTTTC TRBD1 TRBJ2-6 TRBV2 .
CASSQPQGGRSYEQYF TGCGCCAGCAGTCAACCACAGGGAGGTCGCTCCTACGAGCAGTACTTC . TRBJ2-7 TRBV23-1 .
CSAPAGGGPISLKNIQYF TGCAGTGCCCCTGCGGGGGGAGGGCCGATCTCCCTCAAAAACATTCAGTACTTC TRBD2 TRBJ2-4 TRBV20-1 few